Shown below are 29 T cell receptor beta chains from a single sample sequenced in a study of shared clonotypes between healthy human individuals. This table comes from immunoSEQ multiplex PCR, and its TCRdb copy is limited to in-frame clones, with some not included. The sample has some 2 million clones, about 95% seen once; the top ten hold 0.13%. Material for sequencing was naive CD4+ T cells sorted from blood. Documented subset: CD45RA+ positively selected. These receptors all stem from a young man in good health.

This rearrangement joins TRBV11-2 to TRBJ1-3; no firm D call. Germline-derived CDR1 and CDR2 are SGHAT and FQNNGV. CDR3 size: 16 residues. V dropped 0 bases and J dropped 1 base, with 10 bases sitting between them. Here the CDR3 DNA reads TGTGCCAGCAGCTTAGACCTGGGAGGGTCTGGAAACACCATATATTTT. It encodes CASSLDLGGSGNTIYF.

V and J are TRBV28 and TRBJ2-6; TRBD1 might be the D (5 bases). The germline gives CDR1 MDHEN, CDR2 SYDVKM. Trimming cost V 6 bases and J 2 bases, with 11 bases left between them. The CDR3 contains 15 residues. The CDR3 nucleotides read TGTGCCAGCAGGTTTCCAGGGCCTGGGGCCAACGTCCTGACTTTC. Amino acids: CASRFPGPGANVLTF.

V is TRBV5-1 and J is TRBJ2-7; 14 bases map to TRBD2. With V trimmed by 4 bases and J by 4 bases, 7 bases remained unmatched. This CDR3 region has 16 residues. Germline V gives CDR1 SGHRS, CDR2 YFSETQ. CDR3 loop: CASSPQTSGRVYEQYF. In nucleotides, the CDR3 is TGCGCCAGCAGCCCACAGACTAGCGGGAGGGTTTACGAGCAGTACTTC.

For the CDR3, the DNA is TGTGCCAGTAGTAGTGGACAGGGGGTCCAGCCCCAGCATTTT. It translates to CASSSGQGVQPQHF. The rearrangement joins TRBV19 to TRBJ1-5, with 10 bases matching TRBD1. Trimming cost V 4 bases and J 7 bases; bases outside gene matches: 4. The CDR3 runs to 14 residues. Germline V CDR1 and CDR2: LNHDA, SQIVND (reference sequence).

Turning to this clone: The limits of the CDR3 on the DNA are not certain, so only TCRdb's listed CDR3 is given. This chain uses TRBV28 with TRBJ2-4. The CDR3 contains 17 residues when both ends are counted. From germline, CDR1 is MDHEN and CDR2 SYDVKM. CDR3 residues: CASSPTSVALAKNIQYF.

The chain links TRBV28 to TRBJ2-7, with a possible D match to TRBD2 (6 bases). V was trimmed by 8 bases and J by 3 bases, leaving 14 bases between them. The length of the CDR3 is 13 residues. Germline V gene data show CDR1 as MDHEN and CDR2 as SYDVKM. Here the CDR3 reads CASVGGVVYEQYF. The CDR3 nucleotides are TGTGCCAGCGTTGGAGGGGTAGTCTACGAGCAGTACTTC.

In this sample, this clone turned up once. The chain uses TRBV18 and TRBJ1-6; D is unclear. Trimming left V 5 bases short and J 1 base short, with 9 bases between. The CDR3 contains 15 residues. Germline V gene lookup returns CDR1 KGHSH and CDR2 LQKENI. In DNA form, the CDR3 reads TGTGCCAGCTCATCCTCTGGGTCCTATAATTCACCCCTCCACTTT. Its protein is CASSSSGSYNSPLHF.

The chain joins TRBV25-1 to TRBJ2-7; no definite D call. CDR1 MGHDK and CDR2 SYGVNS come from the germline V gene. The V end was cut by 3 bases, the J end by 2 bases, with 8 bases between. The CDR3 extends over 13 amino acids. CDR3 amino acids: CASSENAAYEQYF. The CDR3 DNA reads TGTGCCAGCAGTGAGAACGCCGCCTACGAGCAGTACTTC.

The chain employs TRBV10-3 and TRBJ2-1; D might be TRBD2 (6 bases). In germline, CDR1 is ENHRY, CDR2 SYGVKD. The CDR3 runs to 15 residues. V gave up 8 bases and J gave up 3 bases, with 17 bases separating them. CDR3 bases: TGTGCCATCTTGGGAGTAGCGGCTAACTACAATGAGCAGTTCTTC. Translation gives CAILGVAANYNEQFF.

This chain joins TRBV7-9 and TRBJ1-1, with TRBD1 matching over 11 bases. V gave up 5 bases and J gave up 4 bases; unmatched junction bases: 3. Germline CDR1 is SEHNR and CDR2 is FQNEAQ (reference sequence). The CDR3 covers 14 residues. The CDR3 spells CASSPGTGGTEAFF. The CDR3 nucleotides read TGTGCCAGCAGCCCCGGGACAGGGGGCACTGAAGCTTTCTTT.

J is TRBJ2-1 and V is TRBV6-5; weak D call: TRBD2 (5 bases). Germline V gene lookup returns CDR1 MNHEY and CDR2 SVGAGI. This CDR3 is 15 amino acids long. Trimming pared 6 bases from V and 4 bases from J, leaving 16 bases between. CDR3 in DNA: TGTGCCAGCAGGCTGACACACGGGGTATACAATGAGCAGTTCTTC. Translated: CASRLTHGVYNEQFF.

This clone was observed a handful of times. At the DNA level, this CDR3 is encoded by other sequences in the same sample as well. J is TRBJ1-5 and V is TRBV6-5; D is unclear. V lost 0 bases and J lost 1, with 4 bases in between. Germline assignment: CDR1 MNHEY and CDR2 SVGAGI. The length of the CDR3 is 14 residues. DNA for the CDR3: TGTGCCAGCAGTTACTCGAGGAGCAATCAGCCCCAGCATTTT. It yields the protein CASSYSRSNQPQHF.

Worth noting for this clone: The same CDR3 also results from other DNA sequences found in this sample. The rearrangement joins TRBV18 to TRBJ1-1, with TRBD1 identical over 7 bases. Germline assignment: CDR1 KGHSH and CDR2 LQKENI. V shed 3 bases, J shed 1 base, and the junction held 2 bases outside the gene matches. The CDR3 sequence is 14 residues long. As DNA, the CDR3 is TGTGCCAGCTCACCCCGGACAGGGAACACTGAAGCTTTCTTT. Translating gives CASSPRTGNTEAFF.

Worth noting for this clone: Other nucleotide sequences from this sample produce the same CDR3. V and J are TRBV20-1 and TRBJ2-7; possible D gene TRBD2, 6 bases. The germline V and J ends were trimmed by 3 bases and 7 bases, with 10 bases remaining between them. The CDR3 is made up of 11 amino acids. Germline V gene sequence: CDR1 DFQATT, CDR2 SNEGSKA (reference sequence). In nucleotides, the CDR3 is TGCAGTGCTAGTGGTGGGGGGGAGCAGTACTTC. It specifies CSASGGGEQYF.

The chain carries TRBV6-6 and TRBJ1-4, with D perhaps matching TRBD1 (5 bases). The CDR3 length is 16 residues. Germline CDR1 is MNHNY and CDR2 is SVGAGI (reference sequence). V lost 4 bases and J lost 3, with 15 bases in between. CDR3 nucleotide sequence: TGTGCCAGCAGTTGGGGAGGGGTTGCTCCTAATGAAAAACTGTTTTTT. Protein sequence: CASSWGGVAPNEKLFF.

This chain links TRBV10-1 with TRBJ2-3, with D perhaps matching TRBD1 or TRBD2 (6 bases each). Germline loops: CDR1 WNHNN, CDR2 SYGVQD (reference sequence). CDR3 length: 15 residues. V was clipped by 0 bases and J by 1 base, with 8 bases between them. This CDR3 reads CASSESRGGTDTQYF. In nucleotides, the CDR3 is TGCGCCAGCAGTGAGTCGAGGGGGGGCACAGATACGCAGTATTTT.

The chain has TRBV2 and TRBJ1-6; D is unclear. CDR3 size: 14 residues. Per germline, CDR1 SNHLY and CDR2 FYNNEI. The V end lost 2 bases, the J end lost 6 bases, and 8 bases lay between the germline ends. CDR3 sequence reads: CASSERRSNSPLHF. The CDR3 DNA sequence: TGTGCCAGCAGTGAAAGGCGGAGTAATTCACCCCTCCACTTT.

The gene calls are TRBV5-1 and TRBJ2-2, with TRBD1 matching over 7 bases. The CDR3 spans 15 residues. V was pared by 4 bases and J by 0 bases, with 3 bases of the junction left unmatched. Germline V gene data show CDR1 as SGHRS and CDR2 as YFSETQ. The CDR3 here is CASSGTGANTGELFF. DNA of the CDR3: TGCGCCAGCAGCGGCACAGGGGCGAACACCGGGGAGCTGTTTTTT.

The chain is built from TRBV11-2 and TRBJ2-7; 9 bases are a match to TRBD2. V was clipped by 5 bases and J by 0 bases; unmatched bases: 14. Germline loops: CDR1 SGHAT, CDR2 FQNNGV. The CDR3 is 18 residues long. The CDR3 region has the DNA TGTGCCAGCAGCCCCCGGGGTAGCGGGGGACGAAGCTCCTACGAGCAGTACTTC. Translating gives CASSPRGSGGRSSYEQYF.

About this clone itself: Within the sample, other DNA sequences also encode this same CDR3. The V call is TRBV18, the J call TRBJ1-5; perhaps TRBD1 as D (6 bases). Trimming stripped 3 bases from V and 1 base from J, with 7 bases between. Germline V gene sequence: CDR1 KGHSH, CDR2 LQKENI. The CDR3 has 14 residues. CDR3 in amino acids: CASSPQGSNQPQHF. The DNA of the CDR3 is TGTGCCAGCTCACCTCAGGGGAGCAATCAGCCCCAGCATTTT.

The rearrangement uses TRBV6-5 and TRBJ2-3; 8 bases align to TRBD1. J lost 6 bases, V lost 6 bases, and 8 bases had no gene match. Germline-derived CDR1 and CDR2 are MNHEY and SVGAGI. The CDR3 runs to 14 residues. CDR3 region: CASRMGQVSDTQYF. In nucleotides, the CDR3 is TGTGCCAGCAGGATGGGACAGGTTTCCGATACGCAGTATTTT.

In DNA form, the CDR3 reads TGTGCCATCAGTGAGAGGTTATCCTCTGGAAACACCATATATTTT. As protein: CAISERLSSGNTIYF. The chain employs TRBV10-3 and TRBJ1-3; no clear D. The CDR3 contains 15 residues. Germline V CDR1 and CDR2: ENHRY, SYGVKD. Trimming shortened V by 2 bases and J by 0 bases, and 8 bases separated the two germline ends.

About this clone: The junction does not match germline at one end; this may be a read error. The chain recombines TRBV5-4 with TRBJ2-1; TRBD1 matches at 8 bases. Per the germline V gene, CDR1 is SGHNT and CDR2 is YYREEE (reference sequence). The CDR3 spans 13 residues. The CDR3 is CASSFDRGSHQVF. DNA for the CDR3: TGTGCCAGCAGTTTTGACAGGGGCTCCCATCAGGTCTTC.

This sequence joins TRBV27 and TRBJ2-7, with 11 bases that match TRBD1. This CDR3 has 17 residues. Losses at the gene ends were 3 bases for V and 1 base for J; bases not matched to a gene: 8. Germline V gives CDR1 MNHEY, CDR2 SMNVEV (reference sequence). This CDR3 reads CASSLPPGTGGSYEQYF. CDR3 bases: TGTGCCAGCAGTTTGCCGCCCGGGACAGGGGGTTCCTACGAGCAGTACTTC.

The chain couples TRBV18 to TRBJ1-1; 12 nucleotides match TRBD1. Germline V gene data show CDR1 as KGHSH and CDR2 as LQKENI. V gave up 10 bases and J gave up 8 bases; unmatched junction bases: 11. The CDR3 extends over 14 amino acids. CDR3: CATHISGTGGEAFF. The CDR3, as DNA: TGTGCCACTCATATTTCCGGGACAGGGGGCGAAGCTTTCTTT.

The J gene is TRBJ2-5, the V gene TRBV19; 12 bases are shared with TRBD2. Unmatched junction bases numbered 10, after V lost 4 bases and J lost 4 bases. The germline gives CDR1 LNHDA, CDR2 SQIVND (reference sequence). This CDR3 has 17 amino acids. The CDR3 sequence: CASSRLGLAGTGETQYF. For the CDR3, the DNA is TGTGCCAGTAGTAGGCTAGGACTAGCGGGAACTGGAGAGACCCAGTACTTC.

This chain connects TRBV9 to TRBJ1-1, with D uncertain. With 4 bases removed from V and 1 base from J, the gap between germline ends came to 17 bases. This CDR3 has 16 residues. The germline V gene has CDR1 SGDLS and CDR2 YYNGEE. In DNA, the CDR3 is TGTGCCAGCAGCCCCAGTTGGGCGGGTGGGAACACTGAAGCTTTCTTT. This translates into CASSPSWAGGNTEAFF.

This clone has a handful of counts. V gene TRBV29-1 combines with J gene TRBJ2-7; tentative D call: TRBD1 (6 bases). Deletions cut 6 bases from V and 5 bases from J, with 17 bases between. Germline values: CDR1 SQVTM, CDR2 ANQGSEA. There are 13 residues in the CDR3. Here the CDR3 DNA reads TGCAGCGTCCGGGACATAGAGGTCCACGAGCAGTACTTC. Its translation is CSVRDIEVHEQYF.

The chain employs TRBV27 and TRBJ2-5; D is uncertain. Germline lookup yields CDR1 MNHEY and CDR2 SMNVEV (reference sequence). This CDR3 has 14 residues. Trimming left V 5 bases short and J 0 bases short, with 10 bases between. The CDR3 reads CASSRRQNQETQYF. The CDR3 DNA reads as TGTGCCAGCAGTCGTAGGCAGAACCAAGAGACCCAGTACTTC.